This TCR beta chain was sequenced for a study of T cells after posttransplantation cyclophosphamide (dated by TCRdb to the mid-2010s). Regarding the research as a whole: T cell repertoire reconstitution was tracked by TRB sequencing after myeloablative bone marrow transplantation in which posttransplantation cyclophosphamide was used as GVHD prophylaxis. Antigen receptor sequencing covered samples from 35 to 40 PTCy-treated patients and some 15 of their related bone marrow donors. Blood from all 35 or so PTCy patients who had 1-year posttransplant specimens underwent TRB sequencing. TRB sequencing was also done on up to about 3 additional blood samples from 2 to 5.2 years after transplant in 3 patients, and on pretransplant blood from several patients. Because TRA and TRB clonality correlated tightly in 9 samples, later TCR analyses were limited to TRB. Public TRB sequences were queried against a database of over 3,000 sequences associated with responses to pathogens, tumor antigens, self-antigens and alloantigens.

Here is what the overall study found, with its caveats: Across roughly 40 patients, recipient CMV seropositivity and CMV reactivation were highly associated with TRB clonality; PTCy diversity was similar to CNI/methotrexate controls. The TRB repertoires of T cells infiltrating skin or GI tract showed only limited overlap with the TRB repertoires of T cells in blood. Donor-recipient similarity was low at 1-2 months but increased during the first year, and donor CD8+ memory clones often dominated later blood repertoires.

Genomic DNA was the input for TRB sequencing, which was run either with the immunoSEQ assay at survey resolution or with the hsTCRB kit. In the original analysis: Initial read processing used immunoSEQ software, and repertoire analyses used the LymphoSeq R package. Clonality was computed as 1 minus normalized Shannon entropy; Gini coefficient was also calculated for each TRB dataset. Phenotypes of unsorted samples were inferred by mapping TRB sequences from sorted subsets of the recipient or donor onto the same recipient's unsorted samples. Not all clones reach the TCRdb copy of this immuneACCESS table, which keeps in-frame sequences only. Checked studies attribute under half of the gap to unresolved V genes and leave the rest unexplained. That table furnishes V, J and clone size, whereas the DNA furnished D and trimming. This sample is represented by fewer than 10,000 clones; over 65% of them were singletons. In total, the top ten clones hold roughly 25% of the sample.

A remark on this clone: There is no known antigen for this receptor. Base qualities were left out, and no much larger clone turns up one base away.

CDR1 SGHNT and CDR2 YYREEE are derived from the germline V gene (reference sequence). V sheds 3 bases and J sheds 5 bases, leaving 11 bases between their ends. Measured from the cysteine to the phenylalanine, the CDR3 is 13 residues long. The DNA shown is the 39-base CDR3, in frame from base 1. The treatment or condition label corresponds to: high-dose cyclophosphamide on days +3 and +4 as single-agent GVHD prophylaxis. Patients in the PTCy group got busulfan and fludarabine conditioning, a marrow graft from a related or unrelated donor, and cyclophosphamide on days +3 and +4. PTCy-treated patients were drawn from a prospective multi-institutional clinical trial. Peripheral blood and bone marrow mononuclear cells were isolated by Ficoll-Hypaque density centrifugation and were cryopreserved.

The sample consisted of PBMCs, taken after allogeneic stem cell transplant with posttransplant cyclophosphamide. The chain is encoded by TRBV5-4 joined to TRBJ2-5; tentative D gene TRBD1, with 5 bases matching. This clonotype originated in a female patient between 40 and 55 years old who received an allogeneic stem cell transplant from an unrelated donor, was CMV-positive, and had no GVHD. Following a transplant, a fraction of the T cells may be traceable to the graft donor. The CDR3 protein sequence reads: CASSSPGAETQYF. The DNA sequence is as follows: TGTGCCAGCAGCTCCCCTGGGGCGGAGACCCAGTACTTC. The full variable domain, completed from the reference TRBV5-4 and TRBJ2-5 proteins outside the CDR3, reads ETGVTQSPTHLIKTRGQQVTLRCSSQSGHNTVSWYQQALGQGPQFIFQYYREEENGRGNFPPRFSGLQFPNYSSELNVNALELDDSALYLCASSSPGAETQYFGPGTRLLVL.